The 5 T cell receptor beta chains reported below all come from one sample, sequenced in a study of tumor-infiltrating lymphocytes in primary liver carcinoma. Both blood RNA, taken from unsorted whole blood, and germline DNA were extracted. With roughly 0.5 ug total RNA as template and a constant-region primer, TCR beta cDNA was made. The TCR beta library was amplified through three nested multiplex PCR rounds in a modified ARM-PCR procedure. Rounds one and two of PCR, each of roughly 10 cycles, were primed with TRBV1-TRBV30 forward primers and a C-beta reverse primer. TCRdb passed the multiplex PCR reads through MiXCR, listing each CDR3 protein once. The sample has about 350,000 distinct CDR3 sequences; about two thirds are singletons. The material sequenced was peripheral blood. All receptors come from a man between 35 and 55 years old with primary liver carcinoma and hepatitis B virus infection.

This clonotype appeared many times. Germline and junction disagree at one end, which may indicate a read error. The rearrangement uses TRBV12-3 or TRBV12-4 and TRBJ2-3; TRBD2 matches 10 bases. The CDR3 totals 15 residues. The chain's CDR3 is CASSLAGVSADTQYF. In DNA form, the CDR3 reads TGTGCCAGCAGTCTAGCGGGAGTTAGCGCAGATACGCAGTATTTT.

The V call is TRBV6-1, the J call TRBJ1-5; weak D call: TRBD1 (5 bases). Between the trimmed V and J ends, which lost 7 bases and 6 bases, there was a span of 22 bases. Germline loops: CDR1 MNHNS, CDR2 SASEGT. The CDR3 consists of 16 residues. In DNA form, the CDR3 reads TGTGCCAGCAATGAGCGATTGGCAGGGTGTACTCAGCCCCAGCATTTT. Translating gives CASNERLAGCTQPQHF.

With regard to this clonotype: Since a much larger clone is just one base distant, this may be a read error. The chain carries TRBV6-1 and TRBJ2-3; TRBD2 aligns across 9 bases. Unmatched junction bases numbered 15, after V lost 10 bases and J lost 1 base. Germline CDR1 is MNHNS and CDR2 is SASEGT. The CDR3 is made up of 17 amino acids. CDR3 sequence reads: CANSQGGASGGTDTQYF. Written as DNA, the CDR3 is TGTGCCAACAGCCAAGGGGGGGCTAGCGGGGGCACAGATACGCAGTATTTT.

The rearrangement joins TRBV28 to TRBJ2-2, with 8 bases matching TRBD1. Germline V gives CDR1 MDHEN, CDR2 SYDVKM. V lost 6 bases to trimming and J lost 1 base; unmatched junction nucleotides: 7. The CDR3 is 16 residues long. In DNA form, the CDR3 reads TGTGCCAGCAGACCAACACAGGGGGAGAACACCGGGGAGCTGTTTTTT. It codes for CASRPTQGENTGELFF.

As for this clonotype: This may be a read error, as it is one base from a much larger clone. The missing conserved phenylalanine or tryptophan at the end of this CDR3 makes a read error likely. J is TRBJ2-7 and V is TRBV6-2 or TRBV6-3, with a weak D call TRBD1 (6 bases). This CDR3 comprises 13 residues. V lost 6 bases and J 3 bases, leaving 12 bases between the germline ends. In germline, CDR1 is MNHEY, CDR2 SVGEGT. The CDR3 DNA sequence: TGTGCCAGCAGGTCAGGGGAAAACTACGAGCAGTACCTC. Translated: CASRSGENYEQYL.